This TCR beta chain was captured by sequencing in a study of response to subunit inactivated influenza vaccine. General study results and limits: The authors suggested that every seasonal influenza vaccination recruits few new T cells.

The trim removed 4 bases at V and 2 bases at J, leaving 9 bases unmatched. This CDR3 is 16 amino acids long. Points on this clonotype: No antigen is known for it.

MiXCR, applied by TCRdb to the RT-PCR reads, yields one record per CDR3 protein. Of more than 150,000 distinct CDR3 sequences in the sample, roughly a tenth were seen once. The sample here was CD8+ T cells sorted from PBMCs, taken 23 to 25 months after vaccination. The source of this sequence is a man between 50 and 75 years old who received an inactivated influenza vaccine. V is TRBV12-3 or TRBV12-4 and J is TRBJ2-7; 9 nucleotides align to TRBD2. CDR3 amino acids: CASSSPLAGPPYEQYF. Here the CDR3 DNA reads TGTGCCAGCAGTTCCCCCCTAGCGGGACCTCCCTACGAGCAGTACTTC.